Listed below are T cell receptor beta chains from one sample, sequenced in a study of graft-versus-host responses after intestinal transplantation. Assay used: immunoSEQ multiplex PCR; TCRdb lists only in-frame clones, some missing. The sample yields approximately 130,000 clones, more than 80% seen once. These receptors are not linked to any known antigen. The specimen was unstimulated CD4+ T cells sorted from spleen or lymph node cells, collected before intestinal transplant. These receptors all come from a human donor who received an intestinal transplant. CDR3s include the opening cysteine and the closing phenylalanine or tryptophan. Fields, in order: clone size, D gene, J gene, V gene, CDR3 DNA, CDR3 protein. A D gene is named only where the DNA matches it firmly. Clone size is not always given. Where it is, it says once, few, many or a class for expanded clones.

clone size: NA; D gene: TRBD1; J gene: TRBJ1-2; V gene: TRBV18; CDR3 DNA: TGTGCCAGCTCACCACCGGCAGGGGGAGGCTACACCTTC; CDR3 protein: CASSPPAGGGYTF
clone size: NA; D gene: TRBD1; J gene: TRBJ2-5; V gene: TRBV4-1; CDR3 DNA: TGCGCCAGCAGCCAGGGTCCAGGACAGGGGTATGAGACCCAGTACTTC; CDR3 protein: CASSQGPGQGYETQYF
clone size: NA; D gene: TRBD1; J gene: TRBJ2-7; V gene: TRBV29-1; CDR3 DNA: TGCAGCGTTGACTCCGCTGGGGGGACAGGGAGGGACGAGCAGTACTTC; CDR3 protein: CSVDSAGGTGRDEQYF
clone size: NA; D gene: TRBD1; J gene: TRBJ1-2; V gene: TRBV7-9; CDR3 DNA: TGTGCCAGCAGCCACCGGACAGGGGGCTATGGCTACACCTTC; CDR3 protein: CASSHRTGGYGYTF
clone size: NA; D gene: TRBD1; J gene: TRBJ1-5; V gene: TRBV5-6; CDR3 DNA: TGTGCCAGCAGCTTACAGGGGAGCAATCAGCCCCAGCATTTT; CDR3 protein: CASSLQGSNQPQHF
clone size: NA; D gene: NA; J gene: TRBJ1-4; V gene: TRBV27; CDR3 DNA: TGTGCCAGCAGCCGGACCGCCTTTGAAAAACTGTTTTTT; CDR3 protein: CASSRTAFEKLFF
clone size: NA; D gene: NA; J gene: TRBJ1-1; V gene: TRBV29-1; CDR3 DNA: TGCAGCGGAGAGATGAACACTGAAGCTTTCTTT; CDR3 protein: CSGEMNTEAFF
clone size: NA; D gene: NA; J gene: TRBJ1-4; V gene: TRBV15; CDR3 DNA: TGTGCCACCAGCAGAGATAGAACATCAACTAATGAAAAACTGTTTTTT; CDR3 protein: CATSRDRTSTNEKLFF
clone size: NA; D gene: NA; J gene: TRBJ2-1; V gene: TRBV7-3; CDR3 DNA: TGTGCCAGCAGCTTAGGAGAGCAGTTCTTC; CDR3 protein: CASSLGEQFF
clone size: NA; D gene: TRBD2; J gene: TRBJ2-3; V gene: TRBV5-4; CDR3 DNA: TGTGCCAGCAGCTTGGTACTAGCGGGGGGAGGTTCTACGCAGTATTTT; CDR3 protein: CASSLVLAGGGSTQYF
clone size: NA; D gene: NA; J gene: TRBJ1-2; V gene: TRBV6-5; CDR3 DNA: TGTGCCAGCAGTGAGGGGGGCAGGGATGGCTACACCTTC; CDR3 protein: CASSEGGRDGYTF
clone size: NA; D gene: NA; J gene: TRBJ1-2; V gene: TRBV18; CDR3 DNA: TGTGCCAGCTCACTCGACAGTGACTATGGCTACACCTTC; CDR3 protein: CASSLDSDYGYTF
clone size: NA; D gene: NA; J gene: TRBJ2-7; V gene: TRBV27; CDR3 DNA: TGTGCCAGCAGTTTAGGCGGGGCGGCCTACGAGCAGTACTTC; CDR3 protein: CASSLGGAAYEQYF
clone size: NA; D gene: NA; J gene: TRBJ1-2; V gene: TRBV5-1; CDR3 DNA: TGCGCCAGCAGCCCAGGGCAGGTCTATGGCTACACCTTC; CDR3 protein: CASSPGQVYGYTF
clone size: once; D gene: NA; J gene: TRBJ2-3; V gene: TRBV15; CDR3 DNA: TGTGCCACCAGCAGGGTGGGGGTCTCGGATACGCAGTATTTT; CDR3 protein: CATSRVGVSDTQYF
clone size: once; D gene: NA; J gene: TRBJ2-6; V gene: TRBV5-4; CDR3 DNA: TGTGCCAGCAGCTTAAGCTCTGGGGCCAACGTCCTGACTTTC; CDR3 protein: CASSLSSGANVLTF
clone size: NA; D gene: NA; J gene: TRBJ2-7; V gene: TRBV7-2; CDR3 DNA: TGTGCCAGCAGCCCGAGGGGGGCAGGGTTGTACGAGCAGTACTTC; CDR3 protein: CASSPRGAGLYEQYF
clone size: NA; D gene: NA; J gene: TRBJ1-1; V gene: TRBV6-1; CDR3 DNA: TGTGCCAGCAAGCCCAGAGGGGTAAACACTGAAGCTTTCTTT; CDR3 protein: CASKPRGVNTEAFF
clone size: NA; D gene: TRBD1; J gene: TRBJ2-7; V gene: TRBV19; CDR3 DNA: TGTGCCAGTAGCTCGAGACAGGGGGCCCACTACGAGCAGTACTTC; CDR3 protein: CASSSRQGAHYEQYF
clone size: NA; D gene: NA; J gene: TRBJ1-1; V gene: TRBV5-6; CDR3 DNA: TGTGCCAGCAGCGTTGCGGGGGTGAACACTGAAGCTTTCTTT; CDR3 protein: CASSVAGVNTEAFF
clone size: NA; D gene: NA; J gene: TRBJ1-1; V gene: TRBV10-1; CDR3 DNA: TGCGCCAGCAGCCGAACAGTGAACACTGAAGCTTTCTTT; CDR3 protein: CASSRTVNTEAFF
clone size: NA; D gene: NA; J gene: TRBJ1-5; V gene: TRBV2; CDR3 DNA: TGTGCCAGCAGTGAAGTGGTGGGCCGGGACCAGCATTTT; CDR3 protein: CASSEVVGRDQHF
clone size: NA; D gene: TRBD1; J gene: TRBJ2-1; V gene: TRBV4-1; CDR3 DNA: TGCGCCAGCAGCCGGGGGACAGGTTACAATGAGCAGTTCTTC; CDR3 protein: CASSRGTGYNEQFF
clone size: NA; D gene: NA; J gene: TRBJ2-5; V gene: TRBV5-1; CDR3 DNA: TGCGCCAGCAGCTTCGTGACTGGAAAGACCCAGTACTTC; CDR3 protein: CASSFVTGKTQYF
clone size: once; D gene: TRBD1; J gene: TRBJ1-6; V gene: TRBV5-4; CDR3 DNA: TGTGCCAGCAGCTTAGAGGGGCAGGGACAGTCACCCCTCCACTTT; CDR3 protein: CASSLEGQGQSPLHF
clone size: once; D gene: NA; J gene: TRBJ2-3; V gene: TRBV30; CDR3 DNA: TGTGCCTGGAGTGCGGCCACAGATACGCAGTATTTT; CDR3 protein: CAWSAATDTQYF